This entry is about one T cell receptor beta chain. The target antigen is unknown. The data belong to a study of T cells after yellow fever vaccination. CDR3 length equals 15 residues. V lost 0 bases and J 0 bases, leaving 8 bases between the germline ends. Germline loops: CDR1 MNHEY, CDR2 SVGAGI. General study findings and limits: Abundant clonotypes (contaminants from the bulk population) could be present in FACS-sorted repertoires.

MiXCR was run by TCRdb on the 5' RACE reads, yielding one entry per CDR3 protein. Of under 200,000 distinct CDR3 sequences listed, 8% to 13% are singletons. The chain is built from TRBV6-5 and TRBJ1-1; D is unresolved. The sequence was collected from a man aged 18 to 29 who received the YFV17D yellow fever vaccine. The sequences come from CD8+ T cells sorted from PBMCs, collected 15 days after the yellow fever booster vaccination. In nucleotides, the CDR3 is TGTGCCAGCAGTTACTCCCCGGGATTGAACACTGAAGCTTTCTTT. It yields the protein CASSYSPGLNTEAFF.